Below, one T cell receptor beta chain is given with its context. What it recognizes is unknown. Separate sequencing covered autoproliferating (CFSE-dim) and non-proliferating (CFSE-high) T cells from stimulus-free culture. Roughly 5.2x10^7 CFSE-labeled PBMCs were cultured six to eight days unstimulated, then replicate wells were pooled. PBMCs were labeled with 0.5 uM CFSE and cultured without exogenous stimuli. Looked up from germline, CDR1 is MDHEN and CDR2 is SYDVKM. The V gene lost 4 bases and the J gene lost 7 bases, with 7 bases spanning the gap. This CDR3 contains 11 residues. The sample belongs to a study of memory B cells and T cells in multiple sclerosis. Profiled with immunoSEQ multiplex PCR; TCRdb holds only in-frame clones, not every one. The sample has over 10,000 clones, approximately 84% seen once; the top ten hold about 2.5%.

Sequenced sample: PBMCs from blood kept in culture. V usage is TRBV28 and J usage is TRBJ2-5; tentatively, D is TRBD1 (5 bases). The receptor was derived from a human donor with multiple sclerosis. The CDR3 spells CASSSGSTQYF. The CDR3 DNA follows: TGTGCCAGCAGTTCAGGGTCGACCCAGTACTTC.